These 32 T cell receptor beta chains came from one sample sequenced in a study of control samples from healthy donors and cancer patients. Measured with immunoSEQ multiplex PCR; TCRdb has only the in-frame clones, and not every one. The data show 110,000 to 150,000 clones, around 94% seen once. The sample taken for sequencing was PBMCs. The receptors stem from a man aged 55 to 70 with colorectal cancer.

V is TRBV5-1 and J is TRBJ1-5, with a weak D call TRBD1 (6 bases). From germline, CDR1 is SGHRS and CDR2 YFSETQ. The CDR3 has 15 residues. The V gene lost 3 bases and the J gene lost 2 bases, with 12 bases spanning the gap. CDR3 amino acids: CASSSGDSGNQPQHF. CDR3 sequence (DNA): TGCGCCAGCAGCTCAGGGGATTCGGGCAATCAGCCCCAGCATTTT.

V usage is TRBV24-1 and J usage is TRBJ2-1; possibly TRBD1 or TRBD2 for D (5 bases each). The CDR3 sequence is 15 residues long. Trimming removed 5 bases from V and 5 bases from J, with 15 bases in between. Germline CDR1 reads KGHDR; CDR2 reads SFDVKD. DNA of the CDR3: TGTGCCACCAGTGGGGGGAACTACGTCAACAATGAGCAGTTCTTC. It translates to CATSGGNYVNNEQFF.

The chain carries TRBV4-1 and TRBJ1-5, with a weak D call TRBD1 (5 bases). CDR1 is MGHRA, CDR2 YSYEKL, per germline. V gave up 5 bases and J gave up 0 bases, with 11 bases separating them. CDR3 length: 15 residues. In nucleotides, the CDR3 is TGCGCCAGCAGCTCGACAGAGAATAGCAATCAGCCCCAGCATTTT. Protein: CASSSTENSNQPQHF.

The J gene is TRBJ2-3, the V gene TRBV6-5, with 10 nucleotides matching TRBD2. J was trimmed by 2 bases and V by 8 bases; bases with no gene match: 7. CDR1 is MNHEY and CDR2 is SVGAGI in the germline V gene. This CDR3 contains 15 residues. The CDR3 nucleotides are TGTGCCAGCGGATCTAGCGGGGGCCCCACAGATACGCAGTATTTT. Encoded protein: CASGSSGGPTDTQYF.

The rearrangement links TRBV2 to TRBJ1-5; 12 bases are shared with TRBD1. Looked up from germline, CDR1 is SNHLY and CDR2 is FYNNEI. The J segment lost 4 bases and the V segment lost 8 bases, leaving 6 bases of the junction unmatched. This CDR3 has 15 amino acids. The CDR3 is CASSSGQGANQPQHF. For the CDR3, the DNA is TGTGCCAGCTCTTCGGGACAGGGGGCAAATCAGCCCCAGCATTTT.

This chain joins TRBV19 and TRBJ1-6; 7 nucleotides agree with TRBD1. The CDR3 spans 15 residues. Germline V lookup: CDR1 LNHDA, CDR2 SQIVND (reference sequence). V lost 3 bases and J lost 8; bases outside the gene matches: 7. The CDR3 coding sequence is TGTGCCAGTAGTATGTCCAGGGGGAACGATTCACCCCTCCACTTT. It is translated as CASSMSRGNDSPLHF.

The rearrangement links TRBV5-1 to TRBJ1-1; D possibly corresponds to TRBD1 (5 bases). Trimming removed 6 bases from V and 4 bases from J, with 16 bases in between. Germline-derived CDR1 and CDR2 are SGHRS and YFSETQ. The CDR3 spans 14 residues. CDR3 loop: CASTQGPGGTEAFF. Written as DNA, the CDR3 is TGCGCCAGCACCCAGGGCCCGGGGGGCACTGAAGCTTTCTTT.

The chain employs TRBV19 and TRBJ1-5; D is undetermined. V was trimmed by 3 bases and J by 4 bases, leaving 7 bases between them. The CDR3 has 13 amino acids. Germline-derived CDR1 and CDR2 are LNHDA and SQIVND (reference sequence). CDR3 sequence reads: CASSIIGNQPQHF. The CDR3 bases are TGTGCCAGTAGTATTATAGGGAATCAGCCCCAGCATTTT.

This sequence joins TRBV27 and TRBJ2-7; 9 bases align to TRBD1. The ends lost 3 bases at V and 3 bases at J; junction bases unmatched: 3. This CDR3 has 14 residues. The V gene's germline CDR1 is MNHEY and CDR2 SMNVEV (reference sequence). CDR3 nucleotide sequence: TGTGCCAGCAGTTTGGGACAGGGATACTACGAGCAGTACTTC. Its translation is CASSLGQGYYEQYF.

This chain connects TRBV7-2 to TRBJ1-2; D is possibly TRBD1 (6 bases). Trimming cost V 5 bases and J 4 bases, with 14 bases left between them. CDR3 length: 14 amino acids. Germline V gene lookup returns CDR1 SGHTA and CDR2 FQGNSA. The CDR3 coding sequence is TGTGCCAGCAGCCAGAGCCGGGGGCCCTATGGCTACACCTTC. Translating it yields CASSQSRGPYGYTF.

This rearrangement joins TRBV24-1 to TRBJ2-2; TRBD1 aligns across 7 bases. V trimming: 7 bases; J trimming: 2 bases; junction bases outside the gene matches: 3. Germline values: CDR1 KGHDR, CDR2 SFDVKD. CDR3 length: 14 residues. The CDR3 DNA reads TGTGCCACCAGGGGGGACAGCAACACCGGGGAGCTGTTTTTT. Its protein product is CATRGDSNTGELFF.

The chain joins TRBV27 to TRBJ2-7; maybe TRBD1 (6 bases). CDR1 MNHEY and CDR2 SMNVEV come from the germline V gene (reference sequence). The CDR3 is made up of 14 amino acids. The V and J ends lost 3 bases and 7 bases respectively, with 16 bases between them. This CDR3 reads CASSFGARGEEQYF. For the CDR3, the DNA is TGTGCCAGCAGTTTTGGGGCCAGGGGTGAAGAGCAGTACTTC.

This chain uses TRBV29-1 with TRBJ1-1, with 8 bases identical to TRBD1. Germline CDR1 SQVTM, CDR2 ANQGSEA. CDR3 length equals 13 residues. Trimming took 5 bases from V and 4 from J; bases not matched to a gene: 6. Here the CDR3 reads CSVLQGGITEAFF. CDR3 nucleotide sequence: TGCAGCGTTCTACAGGGGGGGATCACTGAAGCTTTCTTT.

The rearrangement joins TRBV7-2 to TRBJ1-5; D not certain. CDR3 length: 15 residues. Germline V gene sequence: CDR1 SGHTA, CDR2 FQGNSA. V shed 1 base and J shed 1 base, with 8 bases lying between them. The chain's CDR3 is CASSLGGPSNQPQHF. CDR3 bases: TGTGCCAGCAGCTTAGGTGGGCCAAGCAATCAGCCCCAGCATTTT.

The chain has TRBV15 and TRBJ1-1, with unresolved D. The CDR3 covers 14 residues. CDR1 and CDR2 from the germline V gene are LNHNV and YYDKDF (reference sequence). Between the trimmed V and J ends, which lost 1 base and 2 bases, there was a span of 8 bases. Written as DNA, the CDR3 is TGTGCCACCAGCAGAGGGGCTGGTAACACTGAAGCTTTCTTT. This gives the protein CATSRGAGNTEAFF.

This chain links TRBV7-8 with TRBJ2-1; D ambiguous. CDR1 and CDR2 from the germline V gene are SGHVS and FQNEAQ. This CDR3 region has 16 residues. V lost 3 bases to trimming and J lost 4 bases, with 16 bases between them. The CDR3, as DNA: TGTGCCAGCAGCTTGGGCCGGGCCCTCGGGTACAATGAGCAGTTCTTC. It encodes CASSLGRALGYNEQFF.

This chain uses TRBV5-1 with TRBJ2-1; D is perhaps TRBD1 or TRBD2 (5 bases each). The CDR3 is made up of 14 amino acids. V lost 4 bases and J 6 bases, leaving 14 bases between the germline ends. Per germline, CDR1 SGHRS and CDR2 YFSETQ. CDR3 sequence (DNA): TGCGCCAGCAGCCCCGGGACGGCAGCCAATGAGCAGTTCTTC. Its protein is CASSPGTAANEQFF.

The genes are TRBV4-2 and TRBJ1-1, with D tentatively TRBD1 (5 bases). Trimming left V 1 base short and J 4 bases short, with 10 bases between. Germline V CDR1 and CDR2: LGHNA, YNFKEQ. The CDR3 is 14 residues long. CDR3 DNA sequence: TGTGCCAGCAGCCAAGCGGGGGGAAGCACTGAAGCTTTCTTT. This codes for CASSQAGGSTEAFF.

The V gene is TRBV6-5, the J gene TRBJ1-4, with D unclear. V dropped 2 bases and J dropped 0 bases, with 7 bases sitting between them. The CDR3 loop spans 15 amino acids. The germline gives CDR1 MNHEY, CDR2 SVGAGI. The CDR3 DNA reads as TGTGCCAGCAGTTACGACACCGCAACTAATGAAAAACTGTTTTTT. Protein: CASSYDTATNEKLFF.

This rearrangement joins TRBV2 to TRBJ2-5; 15 bases map to TRBD2. This CDR3 is 15 amino acids long. J gave up 11 bases and V 6 bases, and 10 bases lay outside the gene matches. Germline values: CDR1 SNHLY, CDR2 FYNNEI. CDR3 loop: CASSPGTSGGNLQYF. The DNA of the CDR3 is TGTGCCAGCAGCCCCGGGACTAGCGGGGGGAACTTACAGTACTTC.

The chain has TRBV7-2 and TRBJ2-2; a possible D gene is TRBD1 (6 bases). Trimming shortened V by 5 bases and J by 4 bases, and 11 bases separated the two germline ends. The germline V gene encodes CDR1 SGHTA and CDR2 FQGNSA. The CDR3 runs 14 residues. Here the CDR3 DNA reads TGTGCCAGCAGCAACTACAGGGTCACCGGGGAGCTGTTTTTT. Amino acid sequence: CASSNYRVTGELFF.

This chain joins TRBV2 and TRBJ1-4; D is uncertain. Germline V gives CDR1 SNHLY, CDR2 FYNNEI. CDR3 length: 13 amino acids. V lost 3 bases, J lost 13 bases, and 15 bases lay in between. Here the CDR3 DNA reads TGTGCCAGCAGTGATTTGGAAATCCCCTCACTGTTTTTT. Translating gives CASSDLEIPSLFF.

This clone occurred a few times. The rearrangement links TRBV10-3 to TRBJ1-2, with TRBD1 as a possible D gene (6 bases). Trimming took off 0 bases at V and 4 bases at J, with 18 bases between the two ends. The V gene's germline CDR1 is ENHRY and CDR2 SYGVKD. The CDR3 length is 17 residues. CDR3 loop: CAISESAQQGQGYGYTF. CDR3 bases: TGTGCCATCAGTGAGTCTGCCCAACAGGGACAAGGCTATGGCTACACCTTC.

This clone was recorded once. This sequence joins TRBV7-8 and TRBJ1-1, with a tentative D call TRBD1 (5 bases). The CDR3 totals 17 residues. V lost 4 bases and J 3 bases, leaving 21 bases between the germline ends. Germline V gene lookup returns CDR1 SGHVS and CDR2 FQNEAQ. The CDR3 sequence: CASSYRAQGGPDTEAFF. In nucleotides, the CDR3 is TGTGCCAGCAGCTACCGAGCGCAGGGCGGGCCGGACACTGAAGCTTTCTTT.

The CDR3 protein is CASSYSEDSLNTEAFF. Here the CDR3 DNA reads TGTGCCAGCAGTTACTCCGAGGACAGCCTCAACACTGAAGCTTTCTTT. This chain uses TRBV6-5 with TRBJ1-1, with D maybe TRBD1 (6 bases). The V gene lost 0 bases and the J gene lost 2 bases, with 13 bases spanning the gap. CDR3 length: 16 amino acids. Germline V gene sequence: CDR1 MNHEY, CDR2 SVGAGI.

The chain recombines TRBV7-6 with TRBJ2-1, with D perhaps TRBD2 (5 bases). The CDR3 loop spans 16 amino acids. Germline loops: CDR1 SGHVS, CDR2 FNYEAQ. With 1 base removed from V and 6 bases from J, the gap between germline ends came to 16 bases. This CDR3 reads CASSLVRGKSVNEQFF. For the CDR3, the DNA is TGTGCCAGCAGCTTAGTTCGGGGAAAGAGCGTCAATGAGCAGTTCTTC.

The rearrangement joins TRBV9 to TRBJ2-7; possibly TRBD1 for D (6 bases). V was shortened by 2 bases and J by 5 bases, with 17 bases between the two germline ends. The germline CDR1 and CDR2 sequences are SGDLS and YYNGEE. The CDR3 contains 15 residues. The CDR3 loop is CASSVLQGPYDEQYF. In nucleotides, the CDR3 is TGTGCCAGCAGCGTGCTACAGGGACCATACGACGAGCAGTACTTC.

The genes are TRBV5-1 and TRBJ1-3, with D hard to call. The CDR3 is 14 residues long. From germline, CDR1 is SGHRS and CDR2 YFSETQ. The V end was cut by 1 base, the J end by 2 bases, with 7 bases between. CDR3 amino acids: CASSLRSAGNTIYF. CDR3 sequence (DNA): TGCGCCAGCAGCTTGAGGTCGGCTGGAAACACCATATATTTT. Drawing the rest from reference TRBV5-1 and TRBJ1-3, the complete variable domain is KAGVTQTPRYLIKTRGQQVTLSCSPISGHRSVSWYQQTPGQGLQFLFEYFSETQRNKGNFPGRFSGRQFSNSRSEMNVSTLELGDSALYLCASSLRSAGNTIYFGEGSWLTVV.

This chain links TRBV6-5 with TRBJ1-1; no clear D gene. Germline CDR1 reads MNHEY; CDR2 reads SVGAGI. Trimming removed 6 bases at V and 7 bases at J, with 18 bases between. This CDR3 has 14 amino acids. The CDR3 loop is CASSPARRSIEAFF. As DNA, the CDR3 is TGTGCCAGCAGCCCGGCGCGGAGAAGCATTGAAGCTTTCTTT.

The V call is TRBV4-3, the J call TRBJ1-1, with 11 positions matching TRBD1. Germline V lookup: CDR1 LGHNA, CDR2 YSLEER. The trim removed 5 bases at V and 7 bases at J, leaving 3 bases unmatched. The CDR3 loop spans 13 amino acids. The CDR3 here is CASSTDRGREAFF. The DNA for the CDR3 is TGCGCCAGCAGCACGGACAGGGGGCGTGAAGCTTTCTTT.

J is TRBJ2-2 and V is TRBV5-4, with 7 bases matching TRBD1. Germline CDR1 SGHNT, CDR2 YYREEE (reference sequence). With 5 bases clipped from V and 5 bases from J, the junction kept 9 bases outside the gene matches. This CDR3 is 15 amino acids long. The CDR3 spells CASSPKNRGTGELFF. The CDR3 DNA reads TGTGCCAGCAGTCCTAAAAACAGGGGTACCGGGGAGCTGTTTTTT.

This clone occurred once. The chain carries TRBV5-4 and TRBJ2-5; 10 bases fit TRBD2. This CDR3 spans 15 amino acids. Losses at the gene ends were 4 bases for V and 1 base for J; bases not matched to a gene: 4. Per germline, CDR1 SGHNT and CDR2 YYREEE (reference sequence). The CDR3 bases are TGTGCCAGCAGCATTTTAGCGGGGGGCCAAGAGACCCAGTACTTC. Protein: CASSILAGGQETQYF.